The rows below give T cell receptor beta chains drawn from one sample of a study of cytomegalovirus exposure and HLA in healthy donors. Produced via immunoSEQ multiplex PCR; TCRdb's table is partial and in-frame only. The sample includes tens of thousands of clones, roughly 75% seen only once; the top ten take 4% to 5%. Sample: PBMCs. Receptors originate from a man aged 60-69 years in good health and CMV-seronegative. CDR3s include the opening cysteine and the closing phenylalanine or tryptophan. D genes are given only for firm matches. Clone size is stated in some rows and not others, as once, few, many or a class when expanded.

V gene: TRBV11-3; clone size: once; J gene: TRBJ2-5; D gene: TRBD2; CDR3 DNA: TGTGCCAGCAGTTTGGGACTAGGCGAGCAAGAGACCCAGTACTTC; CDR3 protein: CASSLGLGEQETQYF
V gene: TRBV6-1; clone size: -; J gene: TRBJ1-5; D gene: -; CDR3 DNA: TGTGCCAGCAACCTCGACAGTAATGGTCAGCCCCAGCATTTT; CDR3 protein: CASNLDSNGQPQHF
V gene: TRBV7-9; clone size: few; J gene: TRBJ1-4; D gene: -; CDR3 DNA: TGTTCCTACGGGGGGAAAATAGGTGAAAAACTGTTTTTT; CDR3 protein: CSYGGKIGEKLFF
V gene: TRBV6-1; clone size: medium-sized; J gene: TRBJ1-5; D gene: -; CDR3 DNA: TGTGCCAGCAGTGAGTTTATGAGCAATCAGCCCCAGCATTTT; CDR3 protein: CASSEFMSNQPQHF
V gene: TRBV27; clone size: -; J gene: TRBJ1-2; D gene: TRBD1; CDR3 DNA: TGTGCCAGCAGTCAAGGGACAGGGGGTAATGGCTACACCTTC; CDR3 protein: CASSQGTGGNGYTF
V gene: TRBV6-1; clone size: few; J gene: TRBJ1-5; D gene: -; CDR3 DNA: TGTGCCAGCAGTGAATCCCGAGGGAATCAGCCCCAGCATTTT; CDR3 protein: CASSESRGNQPQHF
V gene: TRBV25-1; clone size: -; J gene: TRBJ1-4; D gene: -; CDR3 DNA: TGTGCCAGCAGTGTGCCGGGGGGCTGGAATGAAAAACTGTTTTTT; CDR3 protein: CASSVPGGWNEKLFF
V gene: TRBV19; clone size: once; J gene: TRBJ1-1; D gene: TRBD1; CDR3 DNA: TGTGCCAGTAGTAGAGGACAGGGCTTGAACACTGAAGCTTTCTTT; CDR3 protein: CASSRGQGLNTEAFF
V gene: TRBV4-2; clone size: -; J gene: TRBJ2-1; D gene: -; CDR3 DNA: TGTGCCAGCAGCCAAGATGTGGCGAGGAATGAGCAGTTCTTC; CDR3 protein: CASSQDVARNEQFF
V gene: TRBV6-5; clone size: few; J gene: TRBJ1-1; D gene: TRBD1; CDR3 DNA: TGTGCCAGCACCCGGGGACAGGGGACTGAAGCTTTCTTT; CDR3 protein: CASTRGQGTEAFF
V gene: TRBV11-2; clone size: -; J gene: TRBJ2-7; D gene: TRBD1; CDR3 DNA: TGTGCCAGCAGCCCCCGGGGGACAGGGAGGTACGAGCAGTACTTC; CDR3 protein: CASSPRGTGRYEQYF
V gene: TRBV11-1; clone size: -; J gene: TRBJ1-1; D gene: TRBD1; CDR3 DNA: TGTGCCAGCAGCCCGGACAGGGGGGATTTCAACACTGAAGCTTTCTTT; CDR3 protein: CASSPDRGDFNTEAFF
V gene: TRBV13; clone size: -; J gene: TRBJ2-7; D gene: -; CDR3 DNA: TGTGCCAGCAGCTCCCTGATCGGGATTAGCCAGTACTTC; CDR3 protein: CASSSLIGISQYF
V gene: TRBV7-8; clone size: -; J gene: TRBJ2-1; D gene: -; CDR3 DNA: TGTGCCAGCAGCCTCCTGGACACGAGCTCCTACAATGAGCAGTTCTTC; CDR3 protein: CASSLLDTSSYNEQFF
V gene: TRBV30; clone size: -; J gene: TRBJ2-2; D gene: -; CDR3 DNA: TGTGCCTGGAGTGGAAGGGGTCCCGGGGAGCTGTTTTTT; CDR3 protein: CAWSGRGPGELFF
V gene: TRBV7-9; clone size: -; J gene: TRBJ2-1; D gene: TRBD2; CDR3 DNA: TGTTCCAGCAGCTTAAGTTTATCCGTCGGGGGGGCCTATGAGCAGTTCTTC; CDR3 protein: CSSSLSLSVGGAYEQFF
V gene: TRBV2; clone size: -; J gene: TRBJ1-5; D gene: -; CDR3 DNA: TGTGCCAGCAATGAAGCTCGGGGGGGTAGCAATCAGCCCCAGCATTTT; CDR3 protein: CASNEARGGSNQPQHF
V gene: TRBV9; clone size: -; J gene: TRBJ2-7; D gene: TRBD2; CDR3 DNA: TGTGCCAGCAGCGTAGTCAGCGGGGGGAGCGAGCAGTACTTC; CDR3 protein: CASSVVSGGSEQYF
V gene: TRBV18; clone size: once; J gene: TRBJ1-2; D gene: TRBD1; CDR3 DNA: TGTGCCAGCTCAAAAACAACCGGGACAGAGTTCGGGGGCTACACCTTC; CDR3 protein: CASSKTTGTEFGGYTF
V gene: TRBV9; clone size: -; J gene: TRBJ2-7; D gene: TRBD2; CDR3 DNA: TGTGCCAGCAGCCTAGGTGGCGGGGGGGCTGGGGAGCAGTACTTC; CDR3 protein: CASSLGGGGAGEQYF
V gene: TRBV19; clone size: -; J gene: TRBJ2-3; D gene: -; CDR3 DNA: TGTGCCAGTAAGGGAGCCATTAGCACAGATACGCAGTATTTT; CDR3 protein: CASKGAISTDTQYF
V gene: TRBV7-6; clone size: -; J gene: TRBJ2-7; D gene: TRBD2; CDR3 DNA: TGTGCCAGCAGCCGGCGGGAGCGGGGGTCCTACGAGCAGTACTTC; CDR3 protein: CASSRRERGSYEQYF
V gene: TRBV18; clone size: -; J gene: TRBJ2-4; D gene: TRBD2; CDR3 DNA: TGTGCCAGCTCCATCTCGGGGGGGCTAGCCAAAAACATTCAGTACTTC; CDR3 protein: CASSISGGLAKNIQYF
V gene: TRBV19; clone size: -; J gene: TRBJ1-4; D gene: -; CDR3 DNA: TGTGCCAGTAGTATAGACAGGGTCTCAACTAATGAAAAACTGTTTTTT; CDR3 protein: CASSIDRVSTNEKLFF
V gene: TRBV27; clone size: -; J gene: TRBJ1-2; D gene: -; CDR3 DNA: TGTGCCAGCAGTTTCGAAGGGGGGGCGAACTATGGCTACACCTTC; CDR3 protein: CASSFEGGANYGYTF
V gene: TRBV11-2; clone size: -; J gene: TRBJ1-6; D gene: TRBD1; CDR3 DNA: TGTGCCAGCAGCTTTGCGGACAGGGGCAATTCACCCCTCCACTTT; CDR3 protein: CASSFADRGNSPLHF
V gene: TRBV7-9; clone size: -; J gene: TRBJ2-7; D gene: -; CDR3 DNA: TGTTCCAGCAGCCACCTGGACAGTACCTACGAGCAGTACTTC; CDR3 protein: CSSSHLDSTYEQYF
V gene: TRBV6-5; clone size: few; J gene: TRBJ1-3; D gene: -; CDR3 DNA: TGTGCCAGCAGTTCCAGGGGTCGTAACACCATATATTTT; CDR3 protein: CASSSRGRNTIYF
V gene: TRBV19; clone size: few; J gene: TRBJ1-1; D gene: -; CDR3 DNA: TGTGCCAGTAGTATTCACACAGACCTGAACACTGAAGCTTTCTTT; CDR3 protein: CASSIHTDLNTEAFF
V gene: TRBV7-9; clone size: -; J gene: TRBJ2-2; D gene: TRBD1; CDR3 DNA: TGTGCCAGCAGCTCACCCCTCGGGACAGGTTTTACCGGGGAGCTGTTTTTT; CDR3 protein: CASSSPLGTGFTGELFF
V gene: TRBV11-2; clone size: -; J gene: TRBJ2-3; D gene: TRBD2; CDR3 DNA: TGTGCCAGCAGCTTAGGGGCCAGCGGGGTTCGCACAGATACGCAGTATTTT; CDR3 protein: CASSLGASGVRTDTQYF
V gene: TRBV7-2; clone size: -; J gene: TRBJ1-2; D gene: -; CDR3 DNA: TGTGCCAGCAGCCGACGGTACAGTCCCGATGCTGGCTACACCTTC; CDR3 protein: CASSRRYSPDAGYTF
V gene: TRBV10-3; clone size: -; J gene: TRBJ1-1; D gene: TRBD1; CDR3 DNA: TGTGCCATCAGTGAGTCGAAGACAGGGGCTCAGAACACTGAAGCTTTCTTT; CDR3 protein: CAISESKTGAQNTEAFF
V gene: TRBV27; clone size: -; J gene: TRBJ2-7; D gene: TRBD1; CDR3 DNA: TGTGCCAGCAGTTTGTACAGGGGGGCTTCCTACGAGCAGTACTTC; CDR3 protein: CASSLYRGASYEQYF
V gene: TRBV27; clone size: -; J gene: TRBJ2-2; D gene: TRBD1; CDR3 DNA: TGTGCCAGCAGTCTGATAGTTGGGACAGGGGGGAAGGGGTACACCGGGGAGCTGTTTTTT; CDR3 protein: CASSLIVGTGGKGYTGELFF
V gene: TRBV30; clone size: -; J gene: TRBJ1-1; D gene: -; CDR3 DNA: TGTGCCTGGACAAGAGGGTCGAACACTGAAGCTTTCTTT; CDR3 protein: CAWTRGSNTEAFF
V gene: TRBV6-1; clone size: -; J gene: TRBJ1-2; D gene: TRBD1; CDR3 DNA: TGTGCCAGCACCCCCCAGGGGGCAGGTGGCTACACCTTC; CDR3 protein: CASTPQGAGGYTF
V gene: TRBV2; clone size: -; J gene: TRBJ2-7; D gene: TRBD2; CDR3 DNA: TGTGCCAGCGGGGGGGGACTAGCGGGAGCCTACGAGCAGTACTTC; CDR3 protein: CASGGGLAGAYEQYF
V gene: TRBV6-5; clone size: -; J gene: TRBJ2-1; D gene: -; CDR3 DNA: TGTGCCAGCAACCTCGACAGTTTCAATGAGCAGTTCTTC; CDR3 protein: CASNLDSFNEQFF
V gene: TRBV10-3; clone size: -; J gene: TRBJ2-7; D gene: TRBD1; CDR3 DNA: TGTGCCATCCGGGACAGGGGGCTATACGAGCAGTACTTC; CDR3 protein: CAIRDRGLYEQYF
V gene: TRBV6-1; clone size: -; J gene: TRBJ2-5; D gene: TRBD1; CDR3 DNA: TGTGCCAGCAGCCCCGGGACAGGCCTTCAAGAGACCCAGTACTTC; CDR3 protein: CASSPGTGLQETQYF
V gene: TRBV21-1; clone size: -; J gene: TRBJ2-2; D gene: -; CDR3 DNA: TGTGCCACAAGACAGGGGTTAAACACCGGGGAGCTGTTTTTT; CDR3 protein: CATRQGLNTGELFF
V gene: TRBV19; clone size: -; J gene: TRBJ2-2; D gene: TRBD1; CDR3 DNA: TGTGCCAGTACCCCGGGGCGACAGGGAGTCACCGGGGAGCTGTTTTTT; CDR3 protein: CASTPGRQGVTGELFF
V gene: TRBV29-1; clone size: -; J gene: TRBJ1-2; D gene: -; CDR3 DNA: TGCAGCGTTGTACCAGCGGGGCAGGGGAAGGGCTACACCTTC; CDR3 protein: CSVVPAGQGKGYTF
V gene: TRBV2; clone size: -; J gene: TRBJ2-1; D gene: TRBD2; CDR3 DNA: TGTGCCAGCAGTGTACTAGCGGGGGGTTACAATGAGCAGTTCTTC; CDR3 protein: CASSVLAGGYNEQFF
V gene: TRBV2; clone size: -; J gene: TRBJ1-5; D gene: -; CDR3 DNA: TGTGCCAGCAGTGTACAGGAGATGGGGCCCCAGCATTTT; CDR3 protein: CASSVQEMGPQHF
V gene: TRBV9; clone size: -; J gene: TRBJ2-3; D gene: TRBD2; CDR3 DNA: TGTGCCAGCAGCCCGAGCGGGGGGGCCGAGACAGATACGCAGTATTTT; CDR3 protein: CASSPSGGAETDTQYF
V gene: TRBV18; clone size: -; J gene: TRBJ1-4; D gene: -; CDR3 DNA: TGTGCCAGCTCACCACTACCCCTTTTAGACGGAGCAACTAATGAAAAACTGTTTTTT; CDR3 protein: CASSPLPLLDGATNEKLFF
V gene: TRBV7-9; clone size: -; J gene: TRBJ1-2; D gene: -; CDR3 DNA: TGTGCCAGCAACTCGGGGGGAAATGTCTATGGCTACACCTTC; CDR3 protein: CASNSGGNVYGYTF
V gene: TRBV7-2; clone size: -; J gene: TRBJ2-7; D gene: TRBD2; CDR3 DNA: TGTGCCAGCACCAACGCCCTACTAGCGGGGGGCGGGTACAAGCAGTACTTC; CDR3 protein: CASTNALLAGGGYKQYF
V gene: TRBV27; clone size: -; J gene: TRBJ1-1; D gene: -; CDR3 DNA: TGTGCCAGCAGCCGGGAGAGGGCCAACGCTGAAGCTTTCTTT; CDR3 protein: CASSRERANAEAFF
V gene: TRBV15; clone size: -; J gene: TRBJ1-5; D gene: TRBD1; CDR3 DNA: TGTGCCACCAGCAGGGACAGGGGTCAGCCCCAGCATTTT; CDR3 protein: CATSRDRGQPQHF
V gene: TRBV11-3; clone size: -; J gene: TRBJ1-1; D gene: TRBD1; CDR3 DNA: TGTGCCAGCAGCAAAGGACAGGGGGGCCGTAGCACTGAAGCTTTCTTT; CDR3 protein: CASSKGQGGRSTEAFF
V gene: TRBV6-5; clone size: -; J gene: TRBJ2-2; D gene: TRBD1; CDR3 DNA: TGTGCCAGCAGCCGACAGGGGGGTGGCGGGGAGCTGTTTTTT; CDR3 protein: CASSRQGGGGELFF
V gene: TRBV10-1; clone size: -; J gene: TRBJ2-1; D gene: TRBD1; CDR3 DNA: TGCGCCAGCGCCCCCAGGGGGCGTTCGTTCTTC; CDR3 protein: CASAPRGRSFF